These 25 T cell receptor beta chains share one sample of origin, sequenced in a study of blood T cells in healthy people across ages. For the second PCR, which ran for about 7 to 11 cycles, a sample-barcoded 5' primer and a J-beta primer mix were used. MiXCR, applied by TCRdb to the 5' RACE reads, yields one record per CDR3 protein. The repertoire has more than 900,000 distinct CDR3 sequences, 25% to 35% of them found once; the top ten carry roughly 10%. The sample was also linked to a second study, of T cells of mothers and their children.

Sequenced input: blood. Receptors originate from a middle-aged woman in good health.

A few counts support this clonotype. The chain joins TRBV9 to TRBJ1-2, with a possible D match to TRBD1 (5 bases). Trimming cost V 5 bases and J 0 bases, with 23 bases left between them. CDR1 and CDR2 (germline): SGDLS, YYNGEE. The CDR3 totals 18 residues. The CDR3 loop reads CASSIPGGQSPTNYGYTF. In DNA form, the CDR3 reads TGTGCCAGCAGTATCCCAGGAGGACAATCCCCAACTAACTATGGCTACACCTTC.

The table lists this clonotype with many counts. The V call is TRBV5-1, the J call TRBJ2-5; D not certain. The CDR3 is made up of 13 amino acids. V was cut by 6 bases and J by 4 bases, with 13 bases left in between. Looked up from germline, CDR1 is SGHRS and CDR2 is YFSETQ. CDR3 loop: CASNIGNSETQYF. For the CDR3, the DNA is TGCGCCAGCAACATAGGAAATTCAGAGACCCAGTACTTC.

This clonotype was seen repeatedly, ten times or more. The chain combines TRBV2 with TRBJ2-7; perhaps D is TRBD1 or TRBD2 (5 bases each). CDR1 is SNHLY and CDR2 is FYNNEI in the germline V gene. CDR3 size: 16 residues. Trimming took 5 bases from V and 2 from J, leaving 19 bases between them. CDR3 nucleotide sequence: TGTGCCAGCAGTCTACCGGTAGGGACGGTCACCTACGAGCAGTACTTC. Encoded protein: CASSLPVGTVTYEQYF.

J is TRBJ1-1 and V is TRBV7-3, with a tentative D call TRBD1 (5 bases). V lost 5 bases and J 0 bases, leaving 16 bases between the germline ends. This CDR3 is built from 16 residues. CDR1 SGHTA and CDR2 FQGTGA come from the germline V gene. DNA of the CDR3: TGTGCCAGCAGCCCGCAGGGCTCCCTTATGAACACTGAAGCTTTCTTT. Its protein is CASSPQGSLMNTEAFF.

With regard to this clonotype: A much larger clone is a single base away; this may be a read error. The J gene is TRBJ1-2, the V gene TRBV29-1; no reliable D call. This CDR3 region has 11 residues. The germline V gene encodes CDR1 SQVTM and CDR2 ANQGSEA. V was pared by 3 bases and J by 9 bases, with 11 bases between. The CDR3 nucleotides read TGCAGCGTTGATACCGGGGATTGCTACACCTTC. This encodes CSVDTGDCYTF.

This clonotype was counted a single time. The chain links TRBV7-2 to TRBJ2-7; a weak D match, TRBD2 (5 bases). CDR1 and CDR2 (germline): SGHTA, FQGNSA. Trimming cost V 5 bases and J 6 bases, with 26 bases left between them. This CDR3 comprises 17 residues. In nucleotides, the CDR3 is TGTGCCAGCAGCCGTCTCACGCTTGGTGGAGGACGGGGCGAGCAGTACTTC. Its protein product is CASSRLTLGGGRGEQYF.

This clonotype occurred a few times. This chain links TRBV7-2 with TRBJ1-2, with TRBD1 matching 7 bases. The CDR3 sequence is 12 residues long. Germline V gene lookup returns CDR1 SGHTA and CDR2 FQGNSA. The junction had 6 bases not matched to a gene; V was cut back by 5 bases and J by 9 bases. Written as DNA, the CDR3 is TGTGCCAGCAGCCCGGGACAGAAGAGCTACACCTTC. This gives the protein CASSPGQKSYTF.

This clonotype was found many times. This sequence may be a read error, since a much larger clone differs from it by one base. The V gene is TRBV29-1, the J gene TRBJ2-5, with 11 bases that match TRBD2. CDR3 size: 13 residues. Germline V gene sequence: CDR1 SQVTM, CDR2 ANQGSEA. Trimming removed 4 bases from V and 11 bases from J; junction bases left unmatched: 9. CDR3 residues: CSVVLAGENEQYF. CDR3 in DNA: TGCAGCGTTGTACTAGCGGGGGAGAATGAGCAGTACTTC. The whole variable domain, filled in from reference TRBV29-1 and TRBJ2-5, reads SAVISQKPSRDICQRGTSLTIQCQVDSQVTMMFWYRQQPGQSLTLIATANQGSEATYESGFVIDKFPISRPNLTFSTLTVSNMSPEDSSIYLCSVVLAGENEQYFGPGTRLLVL.

The J gene is TRBJ1-2, the V gene TRBV6-4; 11 bases are shared with TRBD1. With V trimmed by 4 bases and J by 8 bases, 9 bases remained unmatched. Germline V gives CDR1 MRHNA, CDR2 SNTAGT. CDR3 length: 15 residues. In DNA, the CDR3 is TGTGCCAGCAGTGGGACAGGGGGCTTGGGAGGCGGCTACACCTTC. It encodes CASSGTGGLGGGYTF.

This clonotype was counted between two and nine times. J is TRBJ2-7 and V is TRBV27, with 9 bases aligning to TRBD2. The J call may be wrong; the DNA end is better matched by TRBJ2-5. Per the germline V gene, CDR1 is MNHEY and CDR2 is SMNVEV (reference sequence). The CDR3 runs to 15 residues. This chain's CDR3 is CASSATGLAGETQYF. Here the CDR3 DNA reads TGTGCCAGCAGTGCAACGGGACTAGCAGGGGAGACCCAGTACTTC.

This clonotype appeared a few times. The chain has TRBV24-1 and TRBJ2-3, with 9 bases aligning to TRBD2. The CDR3 sequence is 15 residues long. V dropped 7 bases and J dropped 1; count of bases not matched to a gene: 5. Germline V gives CDR1 KGHDR, CDR2 SFDVKD. This CDR3 is CATSKAGGRTDTQYF. The DNA of the CDR3 is TGTGCCACCAGCAAAGCGGGGGGCCGCACAGATACGCAGTATTTT.

The V and J genes are TRBV7-3 and TRBJ2-7; D remains ambiguous. The CDR3 consists of 18 residues. Trimming took off 5 bases at V and 0 bases at J, with 23 bases between the two ends. Per the germline V gene, CDR1 is SGHTA and CDR2 is FQGTGA. In DNA, the CDR3 is TGTGCCAGCAGCCCAGTATTCCAGGAGCGAAGGAGCTCCTACGAGCAGTACTTC. Its protein is CASSPVFQERRSSYEQYF.

This clonotype was seen repeatedly, ten times or more. The gene calls are TRBV9 and TRBJ2-1, with 10 bases that match TRBD1. The germline CDR1 and CDR2 sequences are SGDLS and YYNGEE. This CDR3 has 17 amino acids. With V trimmed by 3 bases and J by 4 bases, 10 bases remained unmatched. The CDR3 DNA is TGTGCCAGCAGCGAGGCCCCTGGGGGACAGGGGTACAATGAGCAGTTCTTC. This gives the protein CASSEAPGGQGYNEQFF.

This clonotype was recorded a few times. The CDR3 nucleotides read TGTGCCAGCAGAAGCGGTAGCGGGGGTATTCCGGGGAATGAGCAGTTCTTC. Its translation is CASRSGSGGIPGNEQFF. J is TRBJ2-1 and V is TRBV12-3 or TRBV12-4, with TRBD2 identical over 9 bases. V dropped 6 bases and J dropped 7; count of bases not matched to a gene: 16. The CDR3 runs to 17 residues.

The genes are TRBV29-1 and TRBJ1-5; no clear D. Germline V gene sequence: CDR1 SQVTM, CDR2 ANQGSEA. The ends were cut back, 7 bases at V and 3 bases at J, with 13 bases in the middle. This CDR3 is 13 amino acids long. CDR3 in amino acids: CSGGGSSNQPQHF. The CDR3 DNA sequence: TGCAGCGGGGGTGGCAGCTCCAATCAGCCCCAGCATTTT.

On this clonotype itself: This CDR3 fails to terminate in the conserved phenylalanine or tryptophan, so it likely reflects a read error. The chain is built from TRBV2 and TRBJ2-5; 10 bases fit TRBD2. The CDR3 runs to 16 residues. V dropped 1 base and J dropped 1; count of bases not matched to a gene: 3. CDR1 and CDR2 from the germline V gene are SNHLY and FYNNEI. The DNA of the CDR3 is TGTGCCAGCAGTGAAGGACTAGCGGGCCGCCAAGAGACCCAGTACTTA. It codes for CASSEGLAGRQETQYL.

This clonotype was seen many times. This chain connects TRBV6-6 to TRBJ2-3, with D possibly matching TRBD2 (6 bases). The CDR3 totals 14 residues. The V gene lost 6 bases and the J gene lost 1 base, with 11 bases spanning the gap. CDR1 MNHNY and CDR2 SVGAGI come from the germline V gene (reference sequence). As DNA, the CDR3 is TGTGCCAGCAGGGTCGCTAGCGGCACAGATACGCAGTATTTT. Its translation is CASRVASGTDTQYF.

The gene calls are TRBV20-1 and TRBJ2-1, with 8 bases matching TRBD2. The CDR3 sequence is 19 residues long. V dropped 3 bases and J dropped 8; count of bases not matched to a gene: 24. Per germline, CDR1 DFQATT and CDR2 SNEGSKA (reference sequence). For the CDR3, the DNA is TGCAGTGCTAGTCCTCCGGGGTACATGGCGGGGGGCCCGTGGGATGAGCAGTTCTTC. It encodes CSASPPGYMAGGPWDEQFF.

This clonotype was counted many times. The chain employs TRBV27 and TRBJ2-7, with 10 nucleotides matching TRBD1. The V and J ends lost 5 bases and 3 bases, in that order; junction bases with no gene match: 7. Germline V gene lookup returns CDR1 MNHEY and CDR2 SMNVEV (reference sequence). The CDR3 has 15 amino acids. DNA for the CDR3: TGTGCCAGCAGTGCCCAGACAGGGGGCAGCTACGAGCAGTACTTC. The encoded protein is CASSAQTGGSYEQYF.

This clonotype turned up a few times. V and J are TRBV29-1 and TRBJ2-7, with D possibly being TRBD1 or TRBD2 (5 bases each). Germline V gene data show CDR1 as SQVTM and CDR2 as ANQGSEA. V lost 1 base and J lost 7, with 20 bases in between. This CDR3 spans 15 amino acids. The CDR3 protein is CSVEGVGVYYNEQYF. The CDR3 DNA is TGCAGCGTTGAAGGGGTGGGGGTTTACTACAATGAGCAGTACTTC.

The chain is built from TRBV7-6 and TRBJ2-7; 7 nucleotides agree with TRBD1. Unmatched junction bases numbered 7, after V lost 7 bases and J lost 1 base. This CDR3 has 14 residues. Germline values: CDR1 SGHVS, CDR2 FNYEAQ. CDR3 region: CASNPLTGSYEQYF. The CDR3 DNA reads TGTGCCAGCAACCCGTTGACAGGGTCCTACGAGCAGTACTTC.

The V and J genes are TRBV7-3 and TRBJ1-2; perhaps TRBD1 as D (6 bases). Germline CDR1 SGHTA, CDR2 FQGTGA. V gave up 0 bases and J gave up 10 bases, with 18 bases separating them. This CDR3 is built from 15 residues. CDR3 loop: CASSLTYRDKTDYTF. The CDR3 DNA follows: TGTGCCAGCAGCTTAACGTATCGGGACAAGACGGACTACACCTTC.

J is TRBJ1-1 and V is TRBV4-1, with D maybe TRBD1 (6 bases). Trimming took 4 bases from V and 9 from J, leaving 15 bases between them. Germline V gene data show CDR1 as MGHRA and CDR2 as YSYEKL. The CDR3 sequence is 13 residues long. The CDR3 here is CASSRTALTKAFF. In nucleotides, the CDR3 is TGCGCCAGCAGCCGGACAGCCTTAACTAAAGCTTTCTTT.

Comment on this clonotype: This may come from a read error, since a much larger clone is one base off. The J gene is TRBJ2-1, the V gene TRBV2; D gene ambiguous. The CDR3 totals 11 residues. Germline assignment: CDR1 SNHLY and CDR2 FYNNEI. DNA of the CDR3: TGTACCAGCTCTCAAGACGGTGAGCAGTTCTTC. Its translation: CTSSQDGEQFF.

This clonotype was seen a handful of times. The rearrangement links TRBV20-1 to TRBJ1-6, with D perhaps TRBD1 (6 bases). The V end was cut by 3 bases, the J end by 4 bases, with 16 bases between. This CDR3 has 16 amino acids. Per germline, CDR1 DFQATT and CDR2 SNEGSKA (reference sequence). DNA of the CDR3: TGCAGTGCTAGGGTCATTGGACAGCAATATAATTCACCCCTCCACTTT. It encodes CSARVIGQQYNSPLHF.